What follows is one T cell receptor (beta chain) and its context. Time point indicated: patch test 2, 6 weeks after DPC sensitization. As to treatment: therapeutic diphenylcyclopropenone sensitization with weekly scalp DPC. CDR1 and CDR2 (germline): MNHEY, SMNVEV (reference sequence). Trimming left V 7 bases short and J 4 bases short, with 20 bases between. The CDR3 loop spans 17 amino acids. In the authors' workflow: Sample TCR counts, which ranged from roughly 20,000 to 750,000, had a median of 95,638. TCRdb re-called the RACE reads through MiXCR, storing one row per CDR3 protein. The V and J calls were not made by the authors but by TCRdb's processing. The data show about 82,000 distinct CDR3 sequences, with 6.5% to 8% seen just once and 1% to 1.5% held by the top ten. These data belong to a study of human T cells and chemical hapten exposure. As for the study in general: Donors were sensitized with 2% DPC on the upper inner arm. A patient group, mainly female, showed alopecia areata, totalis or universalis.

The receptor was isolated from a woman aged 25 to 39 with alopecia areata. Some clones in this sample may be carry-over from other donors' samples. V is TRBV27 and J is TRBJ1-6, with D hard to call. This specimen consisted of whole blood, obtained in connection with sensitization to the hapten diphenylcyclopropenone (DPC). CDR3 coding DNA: TGTGCCAGCAAGTTTACGACCATTTTTTCGTATAATTCACCCCTCCACTTT. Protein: CASKFTTIFSYNSPLHF.